This TCR beta chain was documented in a study of HIV-infected patients and healthy controls. This CDR3 contains 14 residues. The V end was cut by 4 bases, the J end by 0 bases, with 7 bases between. Germline values: CDR1 LGHNA, CDR2 YNFKEQ. TCRdb independently ran MiXCR on the 5' RACE reads; one entry per CDR3 protein. This repertoire shows tens of thousands of distinct CDR3 sequences, approximately 15% found once; its top ten account for approximately 5%. This clonotype has a handful of counts. The source material was CD4+ T cells from blood. The chain uses TRBV4-2 and TRBJ2-1; D may be TRBD2 (5 bases). The clonotype comes from a human donor in good health. CDR3 in amino acids: CASSPRDSYNEQFF. The CDR3 DNA reads as TGTGCCAGCAGCCCCCGGGACTCCTACAATGAGCAGTTCTTC.